The 25 T cell receptor beta chains in this list originate from one sample, sequenced in a study of cytomegalovirus exposure and HLA in healthy donors. In the PCR, 60 Vbeta and 13 Jbeta primers were used. This table comes from immunoSEQ multiplex PCR, and its TCRdb copy is limited to in-frame clones, with some not included. The sample has under 200,000 clones; roughly 80% are singletons. Sequencing was performed on PBMCs. These receptors were collected from a man between 35 and 55 years old in good health and CMV-seropositive.

This clone was seen just once. This rearrangement joins TRBV18 to TRBJ1-5, with 9 bases matching TRBD1. The V gene end was trimmed by 3 bases and the J gene end by 6 bases; junction bases not matched to a gene: 9. The CDR3 runs to 16 residues. CDR1 KGHSH and CDR2 LQKENI come from the germline V gene. The CDR3 DNA reads TGTGCCAGCTCACCTAAGAACAGGGGGCTGAGTCAGCCCCAGCATTTT. Translation gives CASSPKNRGLSQPQHF. The complete variable domain, with remaining parts taken from reference TRBV18 and TRBJ1-5, reads NAGVMQNPRHLVRRRGQEARLRCSPMKGHSHVYWYRQLPEEGLKFMVYLQKENIIDESGMPKERFSAEFPKEGPSILRIQQVVRGDSAAYFCASSPKNRGLSQPQHFGDGTRLSIL.

This clone was seen once. The rearrangement links TRBV11-2 to TRBJ2-7; tentative D call: TRBD1 (5 bases). The CDR3 runs to 16 residues. Trimming took 8 bases from V and 3 from J, leaving 23 bases between them. The germline CDR1 and CDR2 sequences are SGHAT and FQNNGV. CDR3 DNA: TGTGCCAGCGATAATACTCAGTGGGGAACAGGCTACGAGCAGTACTTC. Encoded protein: CASDNTQWGTGYEQYF.

This chain connects TRBV7-8 to TRBJ2-3; 8 positions match TRBD2. Trimming took 1 base from V and 7 from J; bases not matched to a gene: 7. The CDR3 has 15 amino acids. Looked up from germline, CDR1 is SGHVS and CDR2 is FQNEAQ. The CDR3 DNA reads TGTGCCAGCAGCTTAGGTATCGGGGGGGGCAATACGCAGTATTTT. This sequence encodes CASSLGIGGGNTQYF.

The chain couples TRBV5-1 to TRBJ1-2, with 8 bases lining up with TRBD1. There are 16 residues in the CDR3. Germline lookup yields CDR1 SGHRS and CDR2 YFSETQ. Germline trimming cut 4 bases from V and 7 bases from J; bases unmatched to any gene: 15. CDR3 coding DNA: TGCGCCAGCAGCCAGGGACAGGCCGGCCCCCGCGGTGGCTACACCTTC. Translating gives CASSQGQAGPRGGYTF.

This chain connects TRBV25-1 to TRBJ1-1; unclear D gene. The germline V gene encodes CDR1 MGHDK and CDR2 SYGVNS. Trimming left V 1 base short and J 0 bases short, with 9 bases between. This CDR3 has 15 amino acids. The CDR3 region is CASSELRAMNTEAFF. In nucleotides, the CDR3 is TGTGCCAGCAGTGAATTGAGGGCGATGAACACTGAAGCTTTCTTT.

This clone was detected a few times. The rearrangement uses TRBV2 and TRBJ2-3, with unresolved D. The germline V gene has CDR1 SNHLY and CDR2 FYNNEI. This CDR3 comprises 13 residues. Trimming took off 5 bases at V and 1 base at J, with 7 bases between the two ends. The CDR3 spells CASSNRRTDTQYF. The CDR3 bases are TGTGCCAGCAGTAACAGACGCACAGATACGCAGTATTTT.

This clone was counted once. Other DNA sequences in this sample translate to the same CDR3. The rearrangement links TRBV5-1 to TRBJ2-2, with D maybe TRBD2 (6 bases). V lost 0 bases and J lost 6, with 9 bases in between. CDR3 length: 14 amino acids. The germline V gene has CDR1 SGHRS and CDR2 YFSETQ. CDR3 in amino acids: CASSLDGGPGELFF. CDR3 nucleotides: TGCGCCAGCAGCTTGGACGGGGGTCCCGGGGAGCTGTTTTTT.

This clone was counted once. The rearrangement links TRBV19 to TRBJ2-7; 8 bases match TRBD1. This CDR3 comprises 14 residues. Trimming removed 6 bases from V and 6 bases from J; junction bases left unmatched: 10. Germline lookup yields CDR1 LNHDA and CDR2 SQIVND (reference sequence). The CDR3, as DNA: TGTGCCAGTAGCCGTGGACAGGGCTTCTCCGAGCAGTACTTC. Translated, it gives CASSRGQGFSEQYF.

The chain is built from TRBV7-8 and TRBJ1-3; perhaps TRBD1 as D (6 bases). This CDR3 contains 13 residues. The V end lost 4 bases, the J end lost 10 bases, and 14 bases lay between the germline ends. Germline CDR1 reads SGHVS; CDR2 reads FQNEAQ. CDR3 sequence: CASSSGGASTIYF. CDR3 nucleotides: TGTGCCAGCAGCTCGGGGGGGGCATCGACCATATATTTT.

This chain uses TRBV18 with TRBJ1-3; D may be TRBD1 (6 bases). Trimming pared 3 bases from V and 6 bases from J, leaving 18 bases between. This CDR3 region has 16 residues. Germline loops: CDR1 KGHSH, CDR2 LQKENI. The CDR3 coding sequence is TGTGCCAGCTCACCCCCGGGACTGGCGGGGGCAAACACCATATATTTT. Encoded protein: CASSPPGLAGANTIYF.

CDR3 DNA sequence: TGTGCCAGCAGTCGCGGTTTTTCTGGGGCCAACGTCCTGACTTTC. This sequence encodes CASSRGFSGANVLTF. This chain links TRBV28 with TRBJ2-6; D unclear. Germline V gene sequence: CDR1 MDHEN, CDR2 SYDVKM. The germline V and J ends were trimmed by 5 bases and 1 base, with 9 bases remaining between them. The CDR3 is made up of 15 amino acids.

The rearrangement uses TRBV9 and TRBJ1-1; 7 bases are a match to TRBD1. Germline values: CDR1 SGDLS, CDR2 YYNGEE. V lost 0 bases to trimming and J lost 1 base; unmatched junction nucleotides: 9. The CDR3 totals 17 residues. DNA of the CDR3: TGTGCCAGCAGCGTAGGGTTGAGGGGGCTGGAGAACACTGAAGCTTTCTTT. Its protein is CASSVGLRGLENTEAFF.

The rearrangement links TRBV5-6 to TRBJ1-1; 7 bases are shared with TRBD1. V lost 4 bases and J lost 6; bases outside the gene matches: 12. Germline-derived CDR1 and CDR2 are SGHDT and YYEEEE. The CDR3 covers 15 residues. The CDR3 sequence: CASSPQTGWAAEAFF. CDR3 DNA sequence: TGTGCCAGCAGCCCACAGACAGGGTGGGCCGCTGAAGCTTTCTTT.

The V call is TRBV29-1, the J call TRBJ1-1; D is possibly TRBD1 (6 bases). This CDR3 spans 12 amino acids. Germline values: CDR1 SQVTM, CDR2 ANQGSEA. Trimming pared 4 bases from V and 1 base from J, leaving 7 bases between. In DNA form, the CDR3 reads TGCAGCGTTGTACAGGGGAACACTGAAGCTTTCTTT. This sequence encodes CSVVQGNTEAFF. The full variable domain, rest sourced from reference TRBV29-1 and TRBJ1-1, is SAVISQKPSRDICQRGTSLTIQCQVDSQVTMMFWYRQQPGQSLTLIATANQGSEATYESGFVIDKFPISRPNLTFSTLTVSNMSPEDSSIYLCSVVQGNTEAFFGQGTRLTVV.

For this clone: The same CDR3 also results from other DNA sequences found in this sample. The chain has TRBV7-9 and TRBJ2-1, with D possibly being TRBD1 (5 bases). Trimming removed 3 bases from V and 8 bases from J, with 8 bases in between. The length of the CDR3 is 12 residues. Germline values: CDR1 SEHNR, CDR2 FQNEAQ (reference sequence). The CDR3 reads CASSFDRDEQFF. In nucleotides, the CDR3 is TGTGCCAGCAGCTTCGACAGAGATGAGCAGTTCTTC.

The chain has TRBV27 and TRBJ1-2; 7 bases line up with TRBD1. This CDR3 has 14 residues. V was clipped by 4 bases and J by 5 bases; unmatched bases: 7. Germline lookup yields CDR1 MNHEY and CDR2 SMNVEV (reference sequence). CDR3 residues: CASSSTDRAYGYTF. The CDR3 bases are TGTGCCAGCAGTTCAACCGACAGGGCATATGGCTACACCTTC.

The chain uses TRBV5-1 and TRBJ2-5; the match to TRBD2 covers 11 bases. Losses at the gene ends were 2 bases for V and 2 bases for J; bases not matched to a gene: 5. The germline V gene encodes CDR1 SGHRS and CDR2 YFSETQ. The CDR3 has 16 amino acids. The CDR3 DNA reads as TGCGCCAGCAGCTTACGACTAGCGGGGATACAAGAGACCCAGTACTTC. Translating gives CASSLRLAGIQETQYF.

Turning to this clone: At one end the junction does not follow the germline gene, possibly because of a read error. The rearrangement uses TRBV7-7 and TRBJ2-6; D may be TRBD2 (5 bases). From germline, CDR1 is SSHAT and CDR2 FNYEAQ (reference sequence). The CDR3 is made up of 18 amino acids. In DNA, the CDR3 is TGTGCTAGCAGCTTAGCGTCTTCGAGGCGGTTAAAGGCCAACGTCCTGACTTTC. It yields the protein CASSLASSRRLKANVLTF.

This rearrangement joins TRBV7-2 to TRBJ2-1, with 14 bases lining up with TRBD2. The germline V gene has CDR1 SGHTA and CDR2 FQGNSA. V was pared by 6 bases and J by 8 bases, with 12 bases of the junction left unmatched. This CDR3 is 17 amino acids long. The CDR3 reads CASRQTSGGAFPHEQFF. The CDR3 DNA follows: TGTGCCAGCAGGCAGACTAGCGGGGGGGCCTTCCCCCATGAGCAGTTCTTC.

V is TRBV28 and J is TRBJ2-7, with D hard to call. The CDR3 is 13 amino acids. From germline, CDR1 is MDHEN and CDR2 SYDVKM. The ends were cut back, 1 base at V and 4 bases at J, with 8 bases in the middle. The DNA of the CDR3 is TGTGCCAGCAGTTTATCTTCTCCGTACGAGCAGTACTTC. This translates into CASSLSSPYEQYF.

The V and J genes are TRBV5-1 and TRBJ2-5; 8 nucleotides align to TRBD1. The CDR3 length is 15 residues. With V trimmed by 4 bases and J by 3 bases, 8 bases remained unmatched. Germline loops: CDR1 SGHRS, CDR2 YFSETQ. The CDR3 region is CASSAFQGAEETQYF. The CDR3 DNA follows: TGCGCCAGCAGCGCGTTTCAGGGGGCCGAAGAGACCCAGTACTTC.

V is TRBV9 and J is TRBJ2-5, with D tentatively TRBD1 (5 bases). The CDR3 extends over 14 amino acids. V lost 0 bases and J 0 bases, leaving 6 bases between the germline ends. CDR1 SGDLS and CDR2 YYNGEE come from the germline V gene. CDR3 coding DNA: TGTGCCAGCAGCGTAGCAGGGTACCAAGAGACCCAGTACTTC. Translated, it gives CASSVAGYQETQYF.

The V gene is TRBV7-9, the J gene TRBJ2-7; 10 bases line up with TRBD1. Per the germline V gene, CDR1 is SEHNR and CDR2 is FQNEAQ (reference sequence). The trim removed 2 bases at V and 9 bases at J, leaving 16 bases unmatched. This CDR3 has 17 residues. Here the CDR3 DNA reads TGTGCCAGCAGCTTATCCCCTCGACAGGGGGCTCATCAGTTGCAGTACTTC. This sequence encodes CASSLSPRQGAHQLQYF.

The V gene is TRBV6-5, the J gene TRBJ2-1; D is unresolved. V lost 3 bases, J lost 7 bases, and 10 bases lay in between. The CDR3 sequence is 13 residues long. Germline CDR1 reads MNHEY; CDR2 reads SVGAGI. CDR3 loop: CASSYNTGNEQFF. CDR3 nucleotide sequence: TGTGCCAGCAGTTATAATACCGGGAATGAGCAGTTCTTC.

J is TRBJ2-7 and V is TRBV19; tentatively, D is TRBD1 (6 bases). CDR1 and CDR2 from the germline V gene are LNHDA and SQIVND (reference sequence). This CDR3 is 15 amino acids long. Trimming removed 6 bases at V and 3 bases at J, with 18 bases between. CDR3 DNA: TGTGCCAGTAGCCCGGAGACAGGAGCTATCTACGAGCAGTACTTC. Protein product: CASSPETGAIYEQYF.